This T cell receptor (beta chain) was identified in a study of CD8+CD57+ T cells in acquired aplastic anemia. Study overall: The DNA of sorted CD4+ and CD8+ cells averaged approximately 3.3 ug.

With regard to this clonotype: The antigen is undetermined.

CDR3 length: 14 residues. V shed 5 bases and J 4 bases; nucleotides not matched to a gene: 7. By flow cytometry, patients selected for sequencing had shown an expansion of CD8+CD57+ cells. Findings and caveats of the study: Significant differences in CD8+ Simpson's diversity were not observed between patients and controls.

According to the study, genomic DNA was the template for TCR beta VDJ and CDR3 profiling. TCRdb ran MiXCR on the reads and lists one entry per CDR3 protein. The table shows about 150,000 distinct CDR3 sequences, with more than 45% occurring only once. This chain links TRBV12-3 or TRBV12-4 with TRBJ1-2, with TRBD1 matching 7 bases. The sequence came from a human donor with aplastic anemia. The source material was sorted CD4+, CD8+, or CD8+CD57+ T cells (not recorded which) from PBMCs. CDR3 nucleotides: TGTGCCAGCAGTCCGACAGGGAGAGGCTATGGCTACACCTTC. Protein: CASSPTGRGYGYTF.